These 23 T cell receptor beta chains originate from one sample sequenced in a study of T cell clonotyping in hematopoietic cell transplantation. Here immunoSEQ multiplex PCR was the method, and the copy in TCRdb shows in-frame clones only, minus some. The sample lists about 41,000 clones; 95% were seen once. The source material was peripheral blood mononuclear cells. These receptors were obtained from a man younger than 45 in good health. Some clones in this sample may be carry-over from other donors' samples.

The V and J genes are TRBV7-8 and TRBJ2-5, with 7 bases aligning to TRBD1. Germline lookup yields CDR1 SGHVS and CDR2 FQNEAQ. V was pared by 5 bases and J by 2 bases, with 2 bases of the junction left unmatched. CDR3 length: 13 amino acids. For the CDR3, the DNA is TGTGCCAGCAGCCGGGACAGTCAAGAGACCCAGTACTTC. Its protein is CASSRDSQETQYF.

The chain combines TRBV12-5 with TRBJ2-1, with D perhaps matching TRBD2 (7 bases). The CDR3 consists of 12 residues. Germline CDR1 is LGHNT and CDR2 is FRNRAP. V lost 5 bases to trimming and J lost 16 bases, with 18 bases between them. The CDR3 loop is CASGPEGGGLFF. DNA for the CDR3: TGTGCTAGTGGTCCAGAGGGGGGAGGGCTCTTCTTC.

This clone was seen only a few times. CDR3: CASSEGLGFWGYTF. The DNA of the CDR3 is TGTGCCAGCAGTGAAGGGTTGGGGTTCTGGGGCTACACCTTC. The chain combines TRBV27 with TRBJ1-2; D remains unclear. Looked up from germline, CDR1 is MNHEY and CDR2 is SMNVEV (reference sequence). This CDR3 region has 14 residues. V lost 5 bases and J 8 bases, leaving 18 bases between the germline ends.

J is TRBJ2-7 and V is TRBV6-1; 7 nucleotides align to TRBD2. This CDR3 is 15 amino acids long. Germline trimming cut 1 base from V and 4 bases from J; bases unmatched to any gene: 7. Germline V gives CDR1 MNHNS, CDR2 SASEGT. The CDR3 DNA reads as TGTGCCAGCAGTGAAGTTGAGGGAGGGGTATACGAGCAGTACTTC. Translation gives CASSEVEGGVYEQYF.

This chain links TRBV19 with TRBJ1-5; D is uncertain. In germline, CDR1 is LNHDA, CDR2 SQIVND (reference sequence). The CDR3 consists of 14 residues. Trimming removed 7 bases from V and 5 bases from J, with 15 bases in between. The CDR3 DNA reads as TGTGCCAGTAAGCCGGCAGGCCACTATCAGCCCCAGCATTTT. This sequence encodes CASKPAGHYQPQHF.

This clone was recorded a few times. This rearrangement joins TRBV7-9 to TRBJ2-7, with D possibly matching TRBD2 (5 bases). This CDR3 comprises 14 residues. CDR1 and CDR2 from the germline V gene are SEHNR and FQNEAQ (reference sequence). Trimming left V 4 bases short and J 2 bases short, with 12 bases between. The CDR3 reads CASSSRGGAYEQYF. The CDR3 nucleotides read TGTGCCAGCAGCTCCCGGGGTGGGGCCTACGAGCAGTACTTC.

The chain recombines TRBV7-2 with TRBJ1-1; D is undetermined. CDR1 SGHTA and CDR2 FQGNSA come from the germline V gene. The V end lost 1 base, the J end lost 5 bases, and 20 bases lay between the germline ends. CDR3 length: 17 residues. This chain's CDR3 is CASSLGSGISILTEAFF. The CDR3, as DNA: TGTGCCAGCAGCTTAGGATCGGGGATCAGTATACTTACTGAAGCTTTCTTT.

The rearrangement joins TRBV6-6 to TRBJ1-1; 10 bases align to TRBD1. The CDR3 contains 16 residues. The junction had 12 bases not matched to a gene; V was cut back by 6 bases and J by 5 bases. Per the germline V gene, CDR1 is MNHNY and CDR2 is SVGAGI (reference sequence). The CDR3 spells CASSKWTGGEGTEAFF. The CDR3 region has the DNA TGTGCCAGCAGCAAGTGGACAGGGGGGGAAGGAACTGAAGCTTTCTTT.

The chain links TRBV30 to TRBJ1-1; possibly TRBD1 for D (5 bases). This CDR3 region has 13 residues. Trimming took off 2 bases at V and 1 base at J, with 8 bases between the two ends. Germline lookup yields CDR1 GTSNPN and CDR2 SVGIG (reference sequence). The CDR3 nucleotides are TGTGCCTGGAGTCGGACACCGAACACTGAAGCTTTCTTT. Its protein product is CAWSRTPNTEAFF.

The J gene is TRBJ1-5, the V gene TRBV2, with 9 nucleotides matching TRBD1. Germline assignment: CDR1 SNHLY and CDR2 FYNNEI. Trimming took 4 bases from V and 5 from J; bases not matched to a gene: 6. This CDR3 contains 15 residues. CDR3 sequence (DNA): TGTGCCAGCAGTGCCGGACAGGGGCCCTATCAGCCCCAGCATTTT. Its protein is CASSAGQGPYQPQHF.

The chain has TRBV6-5 and TRBJ1-1; D call uncertain. The length of the CDR3 is 13 residues. CDR1 is MNHEY and CDR2 is SVGAGI in the germline V gene. V was clipped by 7 bases and J by 2 bases, with 11 bases between them. CDR3 region: CASTRTGNTEAFF. The CDR3 bases are TGTGCCAGCACTCGGACGGGTAACACTGAAGCTTTCTTT.

This clone showed up just once. V gene TRBV11-2 combines with J gene TRBJ2-5; D unresolved. This CDR3 spans 16 amino acids. Germline V gene lookup returns CDR1 SGHAT and CDR2 FQNNGV. V dropped 3 bases and J dropped 3 bases, with 17 bases sitting between them. The CDR3 DNA is TGTGCCAGCAGCTTGCCACCAAGCCAAGGGAAAGAGACCCAGTACTTC. As protein: CASSLPPSQGKETQYF.

The chain employs TRBV11-3 and TRBJ1-1; D is ambiguous. Germline-derived CDR1 and CDR2 are SGHNT and YENEEA. V was clipped by 4 bases and J by 1 base, with 13 bases between them. The CDR3 sequence is 15 residues long. The CDR3 DNA sequence: TGTGCCAGCAGCTCCGGTTTCGGGCGGAACACTGAAGCTTTCTTT. This gives the protein CASSSGFGRNTEAFF. Full variable domain (missing parts from reference TRBV11-3 and TRBJ1-1): EAGVVQSPRYKIIEKKQPVAFWCNPISGHNTLYWYLQNLGQGPELLIRYENEEAVDDSQLPKDRFSAERLKGVDSTLKIQPAELGDSAVYLCASSSGFGRNTEAFFGQGTRLTVV.

This rearrangement joins TRBV7-9 to TRBJ1-1; D is perhaps TRBD1 (5 bases). CDR1 is SEHNR and CDR2 is FQNEAQ in the germline V gene (reference sequence). The CDR3 has 12 amino acids. The V gene lost 0 bases and the J gene lost 9 bases, with 8 bases spanning the gap. Here the CDR3 DNA reads TGTGCCAGCAGCTTAGCTGGACAAAAAGCTTTCTTT. It translates to CASSLAGQKAFF.

This chain joins TRBV5-6 and TRBJ1-1, with D possibly TRBD1 on 6 matching bases. The germline V and J ends were trimmed by 5 bases and 0 bases, with 17 bases remaining between them. Per the germline V gene, CDR1 is SGHDT and CDR2 is YYEEEE. This CDR3 spans 16 amino acids. CDR3 amino acids: CASRPGGGLMNTEAFF. In DNA, the CDR3 is TGTGCCAGCAGACCCGGCGGGGGGCTAATGAACACTGAAGCTTTCTTT.

This chain uses TRBV2 with TRBJ2-7, with D hard to call. Germline V CDR1 and CDR2: SNHLY, FYNNEI. The germline V and J ends were trimmed by 4 bases and 9 bases, with 19 bases remaining between them. The CDR3 consists of 14 residues. The CDR3 DNA sequence: TGTGCCAGCAGTGTTATAACCCCTAAGGACGGGCAGTACTTC. It yields the protein CASSVITPKDGQYF.

This chain uses TRBV9 with TRBJ2-2, with a possible D match to TRBD2 (5 bases). CDR1 SGDLS and CDR2 YYNGEE come from the germline V gene. This CDR3 contains 14 residues. The V and J ends lost 1 base and 4 bases respectively, with 8 bases between them. CDR3 in amino acids: CASSVHTSTGELFF. The CDR3 DNA sequence: TGTGCCAGCAGCGTACATACTAGCACCGGGGAGCTGTTTTTT.

This chain joins TRBV9 and TRBJ1-4, with unresolved D. This CDR3 spans 15 amino acids. Trimming stripped 3 bases from V and 0 bases from J, with 9 bases between. The V gene's germline CDR1 is SGDLS and CDR2 YYNGEE. CDR3 sequence: CASSAGGSTNEKLFF. CDR3 sequence (DNA): TGTGCCAGCAGCGCCGGCGGATCAACTAATGAAAAACTGTTTTTT.

J is TRBJ2-3 and V is TRBV6-5; D perhaps matches TRBD1 (5 bases). Trimming took 5 bases from V and 0 from J, leaving 12 bases between them. Looked up from germline, CDR1 is MNHEY and CDR2 is SVGAGI. CDR3 length: 15 amino acids. The CDR3 region is CASSTREASTDTQYF. The CDR3 DNA is TGTGCCAGCAGTACCAGGGAAGCTAGCACAGATACGCAGTATTTT.

This chain links TRBV5-4 with TRBJ1-1; D call uncertain. V gave up 4 bases and J gave up 0 bases, with 10 bases separating them. CDR3 size: 14 residues. Per germline, CDR1 SGHNT and CDR2 YYREEE (reference sequence). The CDR3 loop is CASSAKQLNTEAFF. CDR3 nucleotides: TGTGCCAGCAGCGCGAAACAGTTGAACACTGAAGCTTTCTTT.

The V call is TRBV5-6, the J call TRBJ2-1; D call uncertain. V lost 1 base, J lost 8 bases, and 13 bases lay in between. The CDR3 runs to 14 residues. Germline assignment: CDR1 SGHDT and CDR2 YYEEEE. In nucleotides, the CDR3 is TGTGCCAGCAGCTTGATGGTAGGCTTACATGAGCAGTTCTTC. Protein: CASSLMVGLHEQFF.

The rearrangement uses TRBV9 and TRBJ2-6; unclear D gene. V shed 6 bases and J shed 2 bases, with 9 bases lying between them. The germline CDR1 and CDR2 sequences are SGDLS and YYNGEE. The CDR3 covers 14 residues. The CDR3 bases are TGTGCCAGCACAGGCGACCCTGGGGCCAACGTCCTGACTTTC. This gives the protein CASTGDPGANVLTF.

The rearrangement links TRBV10-3 to TRBJ2-3, with 11 bases lining up with TRBD2. With 7 bases clipped from V and 0 bases from J, the junction kept 9 bases outside the gene matches. The CDR3 is made up of 17 amino acids. Germline loops: CDR1 ENHRY, CDR2 SYGVKD. The DNA of the CDR3 is TGTGCCATCACGATAAGGGGACTAGCGGAGAGCACAGATACGCAGTATTTT. It encodes CAITIRGLAESTDTQYF.